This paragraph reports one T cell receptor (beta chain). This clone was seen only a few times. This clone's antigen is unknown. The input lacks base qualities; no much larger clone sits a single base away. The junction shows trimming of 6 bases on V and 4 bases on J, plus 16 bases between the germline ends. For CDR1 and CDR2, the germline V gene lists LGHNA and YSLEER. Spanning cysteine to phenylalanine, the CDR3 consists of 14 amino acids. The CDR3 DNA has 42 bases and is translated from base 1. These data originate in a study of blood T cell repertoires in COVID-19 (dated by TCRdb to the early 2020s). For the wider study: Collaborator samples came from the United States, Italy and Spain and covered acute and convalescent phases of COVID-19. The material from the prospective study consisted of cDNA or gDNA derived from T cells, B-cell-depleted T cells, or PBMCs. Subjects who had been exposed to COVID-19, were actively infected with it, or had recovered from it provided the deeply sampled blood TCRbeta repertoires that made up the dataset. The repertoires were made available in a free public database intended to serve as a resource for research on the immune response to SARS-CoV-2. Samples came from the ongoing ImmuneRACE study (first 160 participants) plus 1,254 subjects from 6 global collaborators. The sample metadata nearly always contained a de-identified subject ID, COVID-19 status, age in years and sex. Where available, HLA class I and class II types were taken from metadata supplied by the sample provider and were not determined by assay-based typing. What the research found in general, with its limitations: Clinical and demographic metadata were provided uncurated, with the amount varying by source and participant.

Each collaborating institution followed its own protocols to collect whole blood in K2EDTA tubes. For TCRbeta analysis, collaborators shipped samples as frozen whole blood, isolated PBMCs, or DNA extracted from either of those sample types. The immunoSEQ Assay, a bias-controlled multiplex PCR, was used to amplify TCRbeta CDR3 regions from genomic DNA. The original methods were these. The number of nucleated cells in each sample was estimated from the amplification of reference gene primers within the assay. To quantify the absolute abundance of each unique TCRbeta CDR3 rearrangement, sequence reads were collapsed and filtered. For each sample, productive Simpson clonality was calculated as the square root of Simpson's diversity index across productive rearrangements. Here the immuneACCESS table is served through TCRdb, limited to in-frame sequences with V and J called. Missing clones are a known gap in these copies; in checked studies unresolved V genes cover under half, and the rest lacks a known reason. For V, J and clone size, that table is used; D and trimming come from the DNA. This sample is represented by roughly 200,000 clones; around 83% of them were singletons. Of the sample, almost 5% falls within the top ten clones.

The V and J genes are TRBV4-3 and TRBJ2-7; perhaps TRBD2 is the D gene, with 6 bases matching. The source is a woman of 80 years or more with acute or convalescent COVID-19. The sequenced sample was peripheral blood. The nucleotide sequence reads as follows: TGCGCCAGCAGACTTAGCCTAGCGACGTACGAGCAGTACTTC. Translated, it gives CASRLSLATYEQYF.